What follows is one TCR beta chain and its context. Its cognate antigen has yet to be identified. Base qualities are not provided; no much larger clone lies one nucleotide away. This entry belongs to a study of blood T cell repertoires in COVID-19 (dated by TCRdb to the early 2020s). Background on the whole study: The collaborator samples originated in the United States, Italy and Spain and spanned the acute and convalescent phases of COVID-19. Where available, HLA class I and class II types were obtained from metadata supplied by the sample provider rather than from assay-based typing. Subjects who had been exposed to COVID-19, were actively infected with it, or had recovered from it provided the deeply sampled blood TCRbeta repertoires that made up the dataset. The samples were drawn from the first 160 participants of the ongoing ImmuneRACE study and from 950 to 1,500 subjects provided by 6 global collaborators. A de-identified subject ID, COVID-19 status, age in years and sex were almost always included in the sample metadata. A freely available public database, intended as a resource for researchers studying the immune response to SARS-CoV-2, is where the repertoires were released. The material from the prospective study consisted of cDNA or gDNA derived from T cells, B-cell-depleted T cells, or PBMCs.

The immunoSEQ Assay, a bias-controlled multiplex PCR, was used to amplify TCRbeta CDR3 regions from genomic DNA. The study's own analysis went as follows. Within the assay, amplification of reference gene primers was used to estimate how many nucleated cells each sample contained. Sequence reads were collapsed and filtered to measure the absolute abundance of every unique TCRbeta CDR3 rearrangement. For each sample, productive Simpson clonality was calculated as the square root of Simpson's diversity index across productive rearrangements. The clones in this table, taken by TCRdb from immuneACCESS, are in-frame only. Not every clone is retained; where verified, under half of the shortfall comes from an unresolved V gene, and the cause of the rest is unknown. Clonal size and the V and J genes are those of that table, whereas D and trimming came from the DNA. The sample table holds 120,000 or so clones, of which less than 90% were seen once. Clones ranked in the top ten supply around 27% of the sample.

The CDR3 contains 15 residues, cysteine and phenylalanine counted. Of the read, only the CDR3 DNA is kept; its 45 bases are in frame from base 1. Based on the germline V gene (reference sequence), the CDR1 and CDR2 sequences are LNHDA and SQIVND. Trimming accounts for 1 base at V and 1 base at J, while the number of junction bases matched to no gene is 1. The collaborating institutions used their own protocols to collect whole blood in K2EDTA tubes. For TCRbeta analysis, collaborators shipped samples in one of three forms: frozen whole blood, isolated PBMCs, or DNA extracted from either of those sample types. Results and caveats for the whole study, not just this receptor: Clinical and demographic metadata were provided uncurated, with the amount varying by source and participant.

The sequenced sample was peripheral blood. Here the chain combines TRBV19 and TRBJ2-1, with 7 junctional bases fitting TRBD2. This receptor was taken from a woman older than 75 with acute or convalescent COVID-19. CDR3 loop: CASSIAGGSYNEQFF. Here is the DNA: TGTGCCAGTAGTATAGCGGGGGGATCCTACAATGAGCAGTTCTTC. With the portions outside the CDR3 filled from the reference TRBV19 and TRBJ2-1 genes, the complete variable region becomes DGGITQSPKYLFRKEGQNVTLSCEQNLNHDAMYWYRQDPGQGLRLIYYSQIVNDFQKGDIAEGYSVSREKKESFPLTVTSAQKNPTAFYLCASSIAGGSYNEQFFGPGTRLTVL.